One sample yielded the 12 T cell receptor beta chains listed below, sequenced in a study of shared clonotypes between healthy human individuals. Only in-frame clones appear in the TCRdb table, and some are missing; sequencing was by immunoSEQ multiplex PCR. The sample yields approximately 1.4 million clones, approximately 98% seen once. Specimen: naive CD4+ T cells sorted from blood. Subset defined: CD45RA+ positively selected. The receptors here all came from a young man in good health.

The chain recombines TRBV7-6 with TRBJ2-2, with TRBD2 identical over 15 bases. Germline lookup yields CDR1 SGHVS and CDR2 FNYEAQ. After removal of 5 bases from V and 7 bases from J, the junction contained 8 bases not matched to a gene. The CDR3 has 17 residues. The CDR3 reads CASSRGLAGGPGGELFF. The CDR3 nucleotides read TGTGCCAGCAGCCGAGGACTAGCGGGAGGGCCAGGCGGGGAGCTGTTTTTT.

The J gene is TRBJ2-3, the V gene TRBV14, with D possibly being TRBD1 (6 bases). Germline V CDR1 and CDR2: SGHDN, FVKESK. Trimming removed 1 base from V and 0 bases from J, with 8 bases in between. The CDR3 contains 15 residues. CDR3 in DNA: TGTGCCAGCAGCCAAGCGACAGGAAGCACAGATACGCAGTATTTT. Encoded protein: CASSQATGSTDTQYF.

J is TRBJ2-7 and V is TRBV6-6; 8 bases are shared with TRBD1. From germline, CDR1 is MNHNY and CDR2 SVGAGI (reference sequence). The V gene end was trimmed by 2 bases and the J gene end by 3 bases; junction bases not matched to a gene: 9. The CDR3 loop spans 16 amino acids. This CDR3 is CASSYMTGAILYEQYF. The CDR3 region has the DNA TGTGCCAGCAGTTACATGACAGGGGCGATCCTCTACGAGCAGTACTTC.

The V call is TRBV11-2, the J call TRBJ2-7; the D gene is possibly TRBD2 (6 bases). The CDR3 length is 18 residues. Trimming pared 1 base from V and 3 bases from J, leaving 22 bases between. Germline values: CDR1 SGHAT, CDR2 FQNNGV. CDR3 nucleotides: TGTGCCAGCAGCTTAGCCCGCGGGACGTTCCGGACGGTCTACGAGCAGTACTTC. Its translation is CASSLARGTFRTVYEQYF. The complete variable domain, with remaining parts taken from reference TRBV11-2 and TRBJ2-7, reads EAGVAQSPRYKIIEKRQSVAFWCNPISGHATLYWYQQILGQGPKLLIQFQNNGVVDDSQLPKDRFSAERLKGVDSTLKIQPAKLEDSAVYLCASSLARGTFRTVYEQYFGPGTRLTVT.

CDR3 amino acids: CASSPGLADNEQFF. CDR3 DNA: TGTGCCAGCAGTCCCGGACTAGCGGACAATGAGCAGTTCTTC. The chain is built from TRBV28 and TRBJ2-1, with TRBD2 identical over 10 bases. CDR3 size: 14 residues. J was trimmed by 5 bases and V by 5 bases; bases with no gene match: 3. Germline loops: CDR1 MDHEN, CDR2 SYDVKM.

The rearrangement uses TRBV7-6 and TRBJ1-3; TRBD1 aligns across 7 bases. Germline CDR1 reads SGHVS; CDR2 reads FNYEAQ. The J segment lost 0 bases and the V segment lost 5 bases, leaving 7 bases of the junction unmatched. The CDR3 totals 16 residues. CDR3 DNA: TGTGCCAGCAGCCCGGGGACAGCCTTCTCTGGAAACACCATATATTTT. Its translation: CASSPGTAFSGNTIYF.

The chain recombines TRBV19 with TRBJ2-1; TRBD1 matches 9 bases. This CDR3 has 15 residues. Losses at the gene ends were 6 bases for V and 6 bases for J; bases not matched to a gene: 9. The germline V gene encodes CDR1 LNHDA and CDR2 SQIVND (reference sequence). CDR3 sequence reads: CASSLQGAIFNEQFF. CDR3 DNA: TGTGCCAGTAGCCTACAGGGGGCGATCTTCAATGAGCAGTTCTTC.

CDR3 DNA sequence: TGCGCCAGCAGCTTGGTAGCGGGAGATGTAGATACGCAGTATTTT. Translating it yields CASSLVAGDVDTQYF. The rearrangement links TRBV5-1 to TRBJ2-3, with 9 positions matching TRBD2. The CDR3 covers 15 residues. Trimming removed 0 bases from V and 5 bases from J; junction bases left unmatched: 4. Germline CDR1 is SGHRS and CDR2 is YFSETQ.

The table lists this clone with a few counts. The sample holds other DNA sequences that translate to the same CDR3. This rearrangement joins TRBV7-9 to TRBJ2-2; 7 bases map to TRBD1. This CDR3 spans 15 amino acids. Per the germline V gene, CDR1 is SEHNR and CDR2 is FQNEAQ (reference sequence). V lost 1 base to trimming and J lost 1 base; unmatched junction nucleotides: 0. The CDR3 region is CASSLGQGNTGELFF. The CDR3 region has the DNA TGTGCCAGCAGCTTAGGACAGGGGAACACCGGGGAGCTGTTTTTT.

This clone was seen once. The gene calls are TRBV19 and TRBJ2-2; D could derive from TRBD1 or TRBD2 (6 bases each). The CDR3 length is 16 residues. The V gene lost 7 bases and the J gene lost 3 bases, with 18 bases spanning the gap. Looked up from germline, CDR1 is LNHDA and CDR2 is SQIVND (reference sequence). DNA of the CDR3: TGTGCCAGTACCCCTTGGGGGGCGCGTGACACCGGGGAGCTGTTTTTT. Translation gives CASTPWGARDTGELFF.

The genes are TRBV5-1 and TRBJ2-6; a possible D gene is TRBD2 (5 bases). Trimming shortened V by 6 bases and J by 2 bases, and 12 bases separated the two germline ends. Germline V lookup: CDR1 SGHRS, CDR2 YFSETQ. This CDR3 has 15 amino acids. This CDR3 is CASTPRGTGANVLTF. The DNA of the CDR3 is TGCGCCAGCACCCCTCGGGGAACTGGGGCCAACGTCCTGACTTTC.

As DNA, the CDR3 is TGCAGCGGGGACAGTCCTAGCACAGATACGCAGTATTTT. Its protein is CSGDSPSTDTQYF. The chain uses TRBV29-1 and TRBJ2-3; 7 bases fit TRBD1. The V and J ends lost 7 bases and 0 bases, in that order; junction bases with no gene match: 4. Germline V gene sequence: CDR1 SQVTM, CDR2 ANQGSEA. This CDR3 is built from 13 residues.